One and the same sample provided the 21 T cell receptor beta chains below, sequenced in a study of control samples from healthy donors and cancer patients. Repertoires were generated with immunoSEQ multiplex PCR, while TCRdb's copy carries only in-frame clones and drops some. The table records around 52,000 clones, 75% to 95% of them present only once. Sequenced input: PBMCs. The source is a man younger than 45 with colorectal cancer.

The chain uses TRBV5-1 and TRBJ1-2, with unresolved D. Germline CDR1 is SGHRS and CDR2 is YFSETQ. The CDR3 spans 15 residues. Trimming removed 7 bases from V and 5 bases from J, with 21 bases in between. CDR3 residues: CASANGTGPLYGYTF. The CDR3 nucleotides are TGCGCCAGCGCTAATGGAACCGGCCCACTTTATGGCTACACCTTC. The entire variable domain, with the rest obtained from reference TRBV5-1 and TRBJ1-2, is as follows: KAGVTQTPRYLIKTRGQQVTLSCSPISGHRSVSWYQQTPGQGLQFLFEYFSETQRNKGNFPGRFSGRQFSNSRSEMNVSTLELGDSALYLCASANGTGPLYGYTFGSGTRLTVV.

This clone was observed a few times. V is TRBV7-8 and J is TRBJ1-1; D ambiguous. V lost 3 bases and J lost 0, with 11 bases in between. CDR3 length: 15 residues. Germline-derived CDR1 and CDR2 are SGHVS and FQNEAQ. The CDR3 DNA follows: TGTGCCAGCAGCTTTCAAAGGTCCCTGAACACTGAAGCTTTCTTT. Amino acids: CASSFQRSLNTEAFF.

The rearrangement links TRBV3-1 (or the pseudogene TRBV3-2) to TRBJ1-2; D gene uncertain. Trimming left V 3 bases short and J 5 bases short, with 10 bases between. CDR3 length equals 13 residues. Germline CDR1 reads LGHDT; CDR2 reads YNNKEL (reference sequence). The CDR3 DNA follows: TGTGCCAGCAGCCACTCGAGAGTTTATGGCTACACCTTC. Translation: CASSHSRVYGYTF.

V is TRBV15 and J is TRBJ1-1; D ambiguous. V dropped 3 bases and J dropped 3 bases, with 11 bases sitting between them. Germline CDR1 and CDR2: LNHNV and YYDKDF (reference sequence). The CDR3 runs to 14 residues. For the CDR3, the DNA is TGTGCCACCAGCAGGGGAAGATGGGACACTGAAGCTTTCTTT. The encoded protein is CATSRGRWDTEAFF.

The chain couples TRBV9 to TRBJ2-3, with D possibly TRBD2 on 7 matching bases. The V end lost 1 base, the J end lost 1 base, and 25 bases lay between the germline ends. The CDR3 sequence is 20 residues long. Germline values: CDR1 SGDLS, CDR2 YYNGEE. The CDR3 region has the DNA TGTGCCAGCAGCGTACAAACCGCAACCAAGGGGGGGGTTGGCACAGATACGCAGTATTTT. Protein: CASSVQTATKGGVGTDTQYF. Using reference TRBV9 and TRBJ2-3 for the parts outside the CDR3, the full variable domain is DSGVTQTPKHLITATGQRVTLRCSPRSGDLSVYWYQQSLDQGLQFLIQYYNGEERAKGNILERFSAQQFPDLHSELNLSSLELGDSALYFCASSVQTATKGGVGTDTQYFGPGTRLTVL.

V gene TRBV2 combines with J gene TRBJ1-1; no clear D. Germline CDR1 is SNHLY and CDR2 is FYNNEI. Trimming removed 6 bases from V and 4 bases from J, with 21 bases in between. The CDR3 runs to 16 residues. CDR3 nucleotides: TGTGCCAGCAGGAACCTAGGGTATAGGCACGGCACTGAAGCTTTCTTT. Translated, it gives CASRNLGYRHGTEAFF.

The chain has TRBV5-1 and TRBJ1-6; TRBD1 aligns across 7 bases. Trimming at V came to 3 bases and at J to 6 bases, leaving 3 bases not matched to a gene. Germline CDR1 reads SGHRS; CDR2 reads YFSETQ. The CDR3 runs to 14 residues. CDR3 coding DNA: TGCGCCAGCAGCTGGGACAGCGTTAATTCACCCCTCCACTTT. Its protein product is CASSWDSVNSPLHF.

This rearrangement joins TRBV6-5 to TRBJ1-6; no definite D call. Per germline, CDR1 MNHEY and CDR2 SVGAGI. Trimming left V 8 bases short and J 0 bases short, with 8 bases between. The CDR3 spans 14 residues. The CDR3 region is CASRAGSYNSPLHF. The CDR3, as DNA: TGTGCCAGCCGCGCCGGCTCCTATAATTCACCCCTCCACTTT.

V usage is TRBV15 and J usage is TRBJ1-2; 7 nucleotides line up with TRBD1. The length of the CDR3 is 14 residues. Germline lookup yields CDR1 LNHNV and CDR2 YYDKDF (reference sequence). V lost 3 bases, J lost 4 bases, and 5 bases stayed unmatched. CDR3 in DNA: TGTGCCACCAGCAGGGACAGGACATTCTATGGCTACACCTTC. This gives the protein CATSRDRTFYGYTF.

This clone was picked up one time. CDR3 DNA sequence: TGTGCCAGTAGTAAACAGGGCTACTATGGCTACACCTTC. Translated: CASSKQGYYGYTF. The chain carries TRBV19 and TRBJ1-2, with D tentatively TRBD1 (6 bases). The germline gives CDR1 LNHDA, CDR2 SQIVND (reference sequence). Trimming took off 4 bases at V and 3 bases at J, with 9 bases between the two ends. This CDR3 region has 13 residues. Drawing the rest from reference TRBV19 and TRBJ1-2, the complete variable domain is DGGITQSPKYLFRKEGQNVTLSCEQNLNHDAMYWYRQDPGQGLRLIYYSQIVNDFQKGDIAEGYSVSREKKESFPLTVTSAQKNPTAFYLCASSKQGYYGYTFGSGTRLTVV.

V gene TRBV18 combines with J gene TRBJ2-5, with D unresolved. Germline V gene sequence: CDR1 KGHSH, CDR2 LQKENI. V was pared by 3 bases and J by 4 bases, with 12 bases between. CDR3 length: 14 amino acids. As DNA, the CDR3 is TGTGCCAGCTCACCGGATGGACCGGGAGAGACCCAGTACTTC. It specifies CASSPDGPGETQYF.

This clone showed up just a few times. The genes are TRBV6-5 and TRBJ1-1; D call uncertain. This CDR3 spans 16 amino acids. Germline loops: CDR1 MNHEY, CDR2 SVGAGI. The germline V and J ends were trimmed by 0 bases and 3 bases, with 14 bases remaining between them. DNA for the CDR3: TGTGCCAGCAGTTACTCGAGCTTGGGAGGGTACACTGAAGCTTTCTTT. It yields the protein CASSYSSLGGYTEAFF.

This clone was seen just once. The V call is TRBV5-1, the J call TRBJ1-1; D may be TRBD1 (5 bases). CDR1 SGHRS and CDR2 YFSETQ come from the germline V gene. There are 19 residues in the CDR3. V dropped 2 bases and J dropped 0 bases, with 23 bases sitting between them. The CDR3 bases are TGCGCCAGCAGCTTTGACCAGGCAGGCCCAGGGTATTTGAACACTGAAGCTTTCTTT. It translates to CASSFDQAGPGYLNTEAFF.

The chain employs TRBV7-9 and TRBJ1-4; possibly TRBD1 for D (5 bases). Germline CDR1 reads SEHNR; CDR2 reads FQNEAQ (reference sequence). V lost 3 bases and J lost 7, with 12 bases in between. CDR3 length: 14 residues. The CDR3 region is CASSFQGAREKLFF. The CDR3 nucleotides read TGTGCCAGCAGCTTTCAAGGGGCGCGTGAAAAACTGTTTTTT.

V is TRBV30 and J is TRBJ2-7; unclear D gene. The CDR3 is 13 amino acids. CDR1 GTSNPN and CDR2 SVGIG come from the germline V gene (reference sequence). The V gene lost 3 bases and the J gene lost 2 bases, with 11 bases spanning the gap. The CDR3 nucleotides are TGTGCCTGGAGACTCAAGGCAGCCTACGAGCAGTACTTC. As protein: CAWRLKAAYEQYF.

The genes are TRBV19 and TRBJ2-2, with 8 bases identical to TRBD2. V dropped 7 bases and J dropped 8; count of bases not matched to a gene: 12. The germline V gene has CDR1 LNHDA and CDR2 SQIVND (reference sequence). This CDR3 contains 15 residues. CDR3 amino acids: CASTPAGVDSGELFF. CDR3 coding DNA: TGTGCCAGTACTCCAGCGGGGGTTGATTCTGGGGAGCTGTTTTTT.

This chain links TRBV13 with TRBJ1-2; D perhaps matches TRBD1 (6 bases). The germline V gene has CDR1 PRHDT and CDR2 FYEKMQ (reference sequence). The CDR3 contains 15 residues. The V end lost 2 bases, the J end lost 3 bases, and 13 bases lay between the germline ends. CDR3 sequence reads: CASSLFGGQDYGYTF. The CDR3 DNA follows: TGTGCCAGCAGCTTATTCGGGGGGCAAGACTATGGCTACACCTTC. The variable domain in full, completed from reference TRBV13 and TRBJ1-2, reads AAGVIQSPRHLIKEKRETATLKCYPIPRHDTVYWYQQGPGQDPQFLISFYEKMQSDKGSIPDRFSAQQFSDYHSELNMSSLELGDSALYFCASSLFGGQDYGYTFGSGTRLTVV.

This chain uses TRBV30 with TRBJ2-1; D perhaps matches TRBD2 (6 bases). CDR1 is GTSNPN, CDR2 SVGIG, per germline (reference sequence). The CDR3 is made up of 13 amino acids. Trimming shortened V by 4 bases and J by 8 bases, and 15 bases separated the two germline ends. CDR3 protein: CAWNLKGEDEQFF. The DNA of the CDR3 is TGTGCCTGGAACTTGAAAGGGGAGGATGAGCAGTTCTTC.

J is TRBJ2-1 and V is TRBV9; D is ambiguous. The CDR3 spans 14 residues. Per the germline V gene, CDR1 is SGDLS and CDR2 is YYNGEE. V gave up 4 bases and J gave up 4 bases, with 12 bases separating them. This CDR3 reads CASSTPGGYNEQFF. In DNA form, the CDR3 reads TGTGCCAGCAGCACCCCTGGCGGATACAATGAGCAGTTCTTC.

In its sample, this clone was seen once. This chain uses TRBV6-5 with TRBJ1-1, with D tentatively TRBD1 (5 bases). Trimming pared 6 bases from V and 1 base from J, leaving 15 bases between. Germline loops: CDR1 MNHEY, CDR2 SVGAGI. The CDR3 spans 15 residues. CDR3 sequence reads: CASSKSRGGNTEAFF. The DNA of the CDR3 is TGTGCCAGCAGCAAGTCGCGGGGGGGGAACACTGAAGCTTTCTTT.

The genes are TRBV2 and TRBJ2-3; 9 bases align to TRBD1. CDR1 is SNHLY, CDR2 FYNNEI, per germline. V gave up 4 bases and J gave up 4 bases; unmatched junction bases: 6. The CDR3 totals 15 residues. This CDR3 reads CASSVGQGSADTQYF. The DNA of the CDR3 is TGTGCCAGCAGTGTAGGACAGGGGTCGGCAGATACGCAGTATTTT.